This T cell receptor beta chain was found in a study of T cells after yellow fever vaccination. Study overall: Those fractions that held only low numbers of cells were prepared using the SMART-Seq v4 Ultra Low Input RNA kit. Study-wide points: Researchers noted that a small share of clonotypes showed up in both CD4 and CD8 compartments. In FACS-sorted repertoires, abundant clonotypes from the bulk population could appear as contaminants. The booster saw the reappearance of most primary-vaccination clones (more than 95% CD4, around 90% CD8).

This clonotype showed up just a few times. Antigen unknown. The CDR3 is 15 amino acids. Losses at the gene ends were 4 bases for V and 0 bases for J; bases not matched to a gene: 7. Germline V CDR1 and CDR2: SGHKS, YYEKEE (reference sequence). TCRdb independently ran MiXCR on the 5' RACE reads; one entry per CDR3 protein. This table holds about 350,000 distinct CDR3 sequences, around 12% found once. This TCR was recovered from a man aged 18 to 35 who received the YFV17D yellow fever vaccine. The chain links TRBV5-5 to TRBJ2-7; 7 positions agree with TRBD1. Material: CD4+ T cells sorted from PBMCs, obtained 15 days after the yellow fever booster vaccination. The CDR3 DNA reads as TGTGCCAGCAGCATACCGGGACAGAGCTCCTACGAGCAGTACGTC. Protein product: CASSIPGQSSYEQYV.